The 29 T cell receptor beta chains given below trace back to one sample, sequenced in a study of long-term antiretroviral therapy in people with HIV. Version v3.0 of the immunoSEQ assay ran at survey level. Sequencing used immunoSEQ multiplex PCR; TCRdb keeps in-frame clones, though not all of them. The table shows some 26,000 clones, with 85% to 90% occurring only once. Specimen: unsorted PBMCs, collected more than 2.6 years after starting antiretroviral therapy. All receptors come from a man aged 35-49 years with HIV.

The CDR3 loop reads CASSQPVPATGHTGELFF. DNA for the CDR3: TGCGCCAGCAGCCAACCTGTTCCCGCGACAGGACATACCGGGGAGCTGTTTTTT. The chain joins TRBV4-1 to TRBJ2-2; possible D gene TRBD1, 6 bases. CDR3 length equals 18 residues. Trimming stripped 2 bases from V and 5 bases from J, with 21 bases between. CDR1 and CDR2 from the germline V gene are MGHRA and YSYEKL.

The chain has TRBV7-2 and TRBJ1-1; 7 bases fit TRBD1. Germline CDR1 and CDR2: SGHTA and FQGNSA. The J segment lost 0 bases and the V segment lost 7 bases, leaving 8 bases of the junction unmatched. The CDR3 loop spans 15 amino acids. CDR3 sequence: CASTLGQALNTEAFF. DNA for the CDR3: TGTGCCAGCACACTAGGACAGGCTTTGAACACTGAAGCTTTCTTT.

The chain uses TRBV27 and TRBJ2-3; 8 bases are shared with TRBD2. The CDR3 extends over 15 amino acids. The V segment lost 5 bases and the J segment 1 base; nucleotides outside the gene matches: 5. Looked up from germline, CDR1 is MNHEY and CDR2 is SMNVEV (reference sequence). CDR3 amino acids: CASSAIAGRTDTQYF. In DNA, the CDR3 is TGTGCCAGCAGTGCTATAGCGGGACGCACAGATACGCAGTATTTT.

The V and J genes are TRBV27 and TRBJ1-5; unclear D gene. The CDR3 runs 14 residues. Germline V gene data show CDR1 as MNHEY and CDR2 as SMNVEV (reference sequence). V dropped 5 bases and J dropped 5 bases, with 13 bases sitting between them. The CDR3 loop reads CASSSQPLYQPQHF. CDR3 nucleotides: TGTGCCAGCAGTAGTCAGCCGTTATATCAGCCCCAGCATTTT.

A note on this clone: Since no conserved phenylalanine or tryptophan closes the CDR3, a read error is the likely cause. The limits of the CDR3 on the DNA are not certain, so only TCRdb's listed CDR3 is given. The chain links TRBV28 to TRBJ1-4; the table's D call TRBD1 went unverified against the DNA. A total of 10 residues make up the CDR3, ends included. Looked up from germline, CDR1 is MDHEN and CDR2 is SYDVKM. The CDR3 sequence is CASSPGQNHP.

This chain joins TRBV7-7 and TRBJ2-3, with 10 positions matching TRBD2. The CDR3 consists of 14 residues. Germline lookup yields CDR1 SSHAT and CDR2 FNYEAQ (reference sequence). The trim removed 6 bases at V and 9 bases at J, leaving 9 bases unmatched. Written as DNA, the CDR3 is TGTGCCAGCAGTGACGGGATTAGCGGGGGGACGCAGTATTTT. Protein product: CASSDGISGGTQYF.

J is TRBJ2-7 and V is TRBV28; TRBD1 agrees at 7 bases. Trimming removed 2 bases from V and 2 bases from J; junction bases left unmatched: 6. Germline V CDR1 and CDR2: MDHEN, SYDVKM. The CDR3 sequence is 15 residues long. The CDR3 sequence: CASSLHPGGAYEQYF. CDR3 coding DNA: TGTGCCAGCAGTTTACACCCAGGGGGAGCCTACGAGCAGTACTTC.

This chain joins TRBV10-3 and TRBJ2-1; TRBD2 agrees at 12 bases. With 0 bases clipped from V and 7 bases from J, the junction kept 7 bases outside the gene matches. Germline V CDR1 and CDR2: ENHRY, SYGVKD. There are 17 residues in the CDR3. CDR3 sequence reads: CAISESPSGGANNEQFF. The CDR3 DNA is TGTGCCATCAGTGAGTCTCCTAGCGGGGGGGCGAATAATGAGCAGTTCTTC.

This clone was counted only a few times. The J gene is TRBJ2-7, the V gene TRBV28, with TRBD2 identical over 8 bases. V was pared by 7 bases and J by 7 bases, with 6 bases of the junction left unmatched. Germline loops: CDR1 MDHEN, CDR2 SYDVKM. The CDR3 is made up of 12 amino acids. In DNA, the CDR3 is TGTGCCAGCAAAATGATAGCGGGAGAGCAGTACTTC. Translation: CASKMIAGEQYF.

The chain has TRBV6-6 and TRBJ1-1; D is unclear. Germline loops: CDR1 MNHNY, CDR2 SVGAGI (reference sequence). V lost 0 bases, J lost 1 base, and 3 bases lay in between. CDR3 size: 13 residues. CDR3 bases: TGTGCCAGCAGTTACTCCCGGAACACTGAAGCTTTCTTT. Its translation: CASSYSRNTEAFF.

The V call is TRBV29-1, the J call TRBJ1-4; 9 positions agree with TRBD1. The V gene end was trimmed by 4 bases and the J gene end by 7 bases; junction bases not matched to a gene: 4. CDR1 SQVTM and CDR2 ANQGSEA come from the germline V gene. This CDR3 comprises 13 residues. CDR3 DNA sequence: TGCAGCGTTGGGGGGACAGGGTCTGAAAAACTGTTTTTT. Protein product: CSVGGTGSEKLFF.

This clone occurred once. The gene calls are TRBV18 and TRBJ1-4; 8 bases align to TRBD1. The CDR3 totals 14 residues. V shed 2 bases, J shed 8 bases, and the junction held 4 bases outside the gene matches. Germline assignment: CDR1 KGHSH and CDR2 LQKENI. The CDR3: CASSPSGGYEKLFF. CDR3 nucleotides: TGTGCCAGCTCACCATCAGGGGGCTACGAAAAACTGTTTTTT.

This rearrangement joins TRBV5-5 to TRBJ1-5; weak D call: TRBD1 (5 bases). CDR3 length: 15 residues. Germline V gene sequence: CDR1 SGHKS, CDR2 YYEKEE (reference sequence). V was trimmed by 5 bases and J by 2 bases, leaving 14 bases between them. The CDR3 DNA sequence: TGTGCCAGCAGGAAAGAGACAGATCGCAATCAGCCCCAGCATTTT. Translation: CASRKETDRNQPQHF.

The chain uses TRBV10-3 and TRBJ2-5; 10 bases are shared with TRBD2. V dropped 4 bases and J dropped 1; count of bases not matched to a gene: 3. The CDR3 is made up of 15 amino acids. Germline assignment: CDR1 ENHRY and CDR2 SYGVKD. The CDR3: CAISASGGGQETQYF. In DNA, the CDR3 is TGTGCCATCAGTGCCAGCGGGGGGGGCCAAGAGACCCAGTACTTC.

The rearrangement joins TRBV29-1 to TRBJ2-2; possible D gene TRBD1, 6 bases. Germline CDR1 reads SQVTM; CDR2 reads ANQGSEA. CDR3 size: 14 residues. The V end lost 4 bases, the J end lost 5 bases, and 14 bases lay between the germline ends. Here the CDR3 reads CSVGAGAGTGELFF. CDR3 DNA sequence: TGCAGCGTTGGGGCAGGGGCAGGAACCGGGGAGCTGTTTTTT.

This chain uses TRBV4-2 with TRBJ2-3; possibly TRBD1 or TRBD2 for D (6 bases each). The V gene lost 0 bases and the J gene lost 6 bases, with 13 bases spanning the gap. Germline V CDR1 and CDR2: LGHNA, YNFKEQ. The CDR3 covers 15 residues. CDR3 region: CASSQDPRGEDTQYF. CDR3 nucleotide sequence: TGTGCCAGCAGCCAAGATCCGAGGGGGGAGGATACGCAGTATTTT.

The V gene is TRBV29-1, the J gene TRBJ1-1; the D gene is possibly TRBD1 (5 bases). CDR1 SQVTM and CDR2 ANQGSEA come from the germline V gene. Trimming took 8 bases from V and 2 from J, leaving 15 bases between them. This CDR3 spans 13 amino acids. Written as DNA, the CDR3 is TGCAGCACCCGCCGAAGGGGAAACACTGAAGCTTTCTTT. Its protein product is CSTRRRGNTEAFF.

The gene calls are TRBV2 and TRBJ2-5; no definite D call. Germline CDR1 and CDR2: SNHLY and FYNNEI. Trimming took 6 bases from V and 6 from J, leaving 14 bases between them. The CDR3 length is 13 residues. The CDR3 loop reads CASRGGPPQTQYF. In DNA form, the CDR3 reads TGTGCCAGCAGGGGTGGTCCCCCTCAGACCCAGTACTTC.

The CDR3 region has the DNA TGTGCCAGCAGTGAAAAGGCTTTCTTT. As protein: CASSEKAFF. The chain is built from TRBV25-1 and TRBJ1-1; D call uncertain. With 2 bases removed from V and 11 bases from J, the gap between germline ends came to 3 bases. Germline V CDR1 and CDR2: MGHDK, SYGVNS. The length of the CDR3 is 9 residues.

The chain recombines TRBV18 with TRBJ1-3; a possible D gene is TRBD1 (5 bases). There are 17 residues in the CDR3. CDR1 and CDR2 from the germline V gene are KGHSH and LQKENI. V lost 3 bases to trimming and J lost 0 bases, with 15 bases between them. DNA for the CDR3: TGTGCCAGCTCACCCCATCCACCGGACATCTCTGGAAACACCATATATTTT. Amino acids: CASSPHPPDISGNTIYF. Together with reference TRBV18 and TRBJ1-3, the CDR3 gives the full variable domain: NAGVMQNPRHLVRRRGQEARLRCSPMKGHSHVYWYRQLPEEGLKFMVYLQKENIIDESGMPKERFSAEFPKEGPSILRIQQVVRGDSAAYFCASSPHPPDISGNTIYFGEGSWLTVV.

V usage is TRBV30 and J usage is TRBJ1-1, with a weak D call TRBD1 (5 bases). The CDR3 has 12 amino acids. The V gene lost 0 bases and the J gene lost 11 bases, with 13 bases spanning the gap. Germline CDR1 is GTSNPN and CDR2 is SVGIG (reference sequence). The CDR3 is CAWSVHEGTAFF. CDR3 DNA sequence: TGTGCCTGGAGTGTACATGAAGGGACGGCTTTCTTT.

This sequence joins TRBV7-8 and TRBJ2-1; D tentatively reads TRBD1 or TRBD2 (5 bases each). Per the germline V gene, CDR1 is SGHVS and CDR2 is FQNEAQ. This CDR3 has 16 amino acids. V lost 1 base to trimming and J lost 4 bases, with 14 bases between them. Here the CDR3 reads CASSLVVGTDYNEQFF. The CDR3 nucleotides read TGTGCCAGCAGCTTAGTAGTGGGGACGGATTACAATGAGCAGTTCTTC.

The V and J genes are TRBV6-6 and TRBJ1-1; TRBD1 matches at 9 bases. Germline CDR1 reads MNHNY; CDR2 reads SVGAGI (reference sequence). V was pared by 5 bases and J by 7 bases, with 8 bases of the junction left unmatched. The CDR3 is 14 residues long. DNA of the CDR3: TGTGCCAGCAGTCCAACAGGGGGCGCGGGTGAAGCTTTCTTT. Encoded protein: CASSPTGGAGEAFF.

The chain recombines TRBV6-5 with TRBJ1-1; 9 bases fit TRBD1. V lost 0 bases to trimming and J lost 4 bases; unmatched junction nucleotides: 3. The CDR3 has 15 amino acids. Germline V lookup: CDR1 MNHEY, CDR2 SVGAGI. The CDR3, as DNA: TGTGCCAGCAGTTACTCCCGGGACAGGGCCACTGAAGCTTTCTTT. It is translated as CASSYSRDRATEAFF.

The V and J genes are TRBV28 and TRBJ2-7; D call uncertain. Trimming removed 5 bases from V and 3 bases from J, with 14 bases in between. CDR3 size: 14 residues. Germline CDR1 and CDR2: MDHEN and SYDVKM. The CDR3 is CASSPNLDGYEQYF. The CDR3 region has the DNA TGTGCCAGCAGTCCTAACCTCGACGGCTACGAGCAGTACTTC. Full variable domain (missing parts from reference TRBV28 and TRBJ2-7): DVKVTQSSRYLVKRTGEKVFLECVQDMDHENMFWYRQDPGLGLRLIYFSYDVKMKEKGDIPEGYSVSREKKERFSLILESASTNQTSMYLCASSPNLDGYEQYFGPGTRLTVT.

The V call is TRBV27, the J call TRBJ2-7; 7 bases agree with TRBD1. This CDR3 is 14 amino acids long. V dropped 4 bases and J dropped 4; count of bases not matched to a gene: 7. CDR1 and CDR2 from the germline V gene are MNHEY and SMNVEV (reference sequence). The CDR3 reads CASSSWDRVYEQYF. As DNA, the CDR3 is TGTGCCAGCAGTTCCTGGGACAGAGTTTACGAGCAGTACTTC.

The CDR3 reads CASSLSVGGYTF. Here the CDR3 DNA reads TGTGCCAGCAGTCTCTCGGTTGGGGGCTACACCTTC. V is TRBV2 and J is TRBJ1-2; D is ambiguous. This CDR3 has 12 amino acids. Germline V CDR1 and CDR2: SNHLY, FYNNEI. Deletions cut 5 bases from V and 8 bases from J, with 12 bases between.

This sequence joins TRBV28 and TRBJ2-7; no firm D call. Trimming stripped 7 bases from V and 2 bases from J, with 15 bases between. From germline, CDR1 is MDHEN and CDR2 SYDVKM. The CDR3 length is 14 residues. Written as DNA, the CDR3 is TGTGCCAGCACCCCGGCCTTCCCCCCCTACGAGCAGTACTTC. Encoded protein: CASTPAFPPYEQYF.

The chain combines TRBV5-1 with TRBJ2-7, with D hard to call. CDR1 and CDR2 from the germline V gene are SGHRS and YFSETQ. V lost 0 bases to trimming and J lost 3 bases, with 7 bases between them. The CDR3 contains 13 residues. The CDR3 DNA reads as TGCGCCAGCAGCTTGGCCATTAACTACGAGCAGTACTTC. Translating gives CASSLAINYEQYF.